Listed below are T cell receptor beta chains from one sample, sequenced in a study of PD-L1 blockade in urothelial cancer. The protocol was immunoSEQ multiplex PCR, while the TCRdb copy is restricted to in-frame clones and leaves out a portion. The table includes 75,000 to 95,000 clones, roughly 90% detected once. This specimen was PBMCs, taken around atezolizumab (anti-PD-L1) treatment. These receptors were collected from a man in his 60s with urothelial cancer. The conserved cysteine and the conserved F or W are not part of the CDR3 here. The order of the fields is V gene, J gene, CDR3 protein.

TRBV5-1	TRBJ2-2	ASSGGLAGSGAGELF
TRBV5-1	TRBJ2-5	ASSLLSPSGSVVETQY
TRBV4-3	TRBJ2-2	ASSQERAVGELF
TRBV5-4	TRBJ2-2	ASSPQRGYTGELF
TRBV7-9	TRBJ2-5	ASSPKHRVGETQY
TRBV2	TRBJ1-6	ASTAEGVGSPLH
TRBV11-2	TRBJ2-2	ASSSRWGGDTGELF
TRBV28	TRBJ1-3	ASSLRGIGNTIY
TRBV30	TRBJ2-1	AWSVLAGSSSYNEQF
TRBV7-3	TRBJ1-2	ASSSTPLGGYT
TRBV5-6	TRBJ2-7	AIETPGARFYEQY
TRBV19	TRBJ1-6	ASSAWTGPSSYNSPLH
TRBV9	TRBJ1-4	ASSPQGTEKLF
TRBV2	TRBJ2-7	ASSEQGIGYEQY
TRBV4-3	TRBJ2-1	ASSQDSTPLNEQF
TRBV6-1	TRBJ1-4	ASSESFGEKLF
TRBV21-1	TRBJ2-7	ADQGFTYEQY
TRBV6-5	TRBJ1-5	ASSYAQGQPQH
TRBV11-3	TRBJ2-3	ASSSSNRVPQY
TRBV9	TRBJ2-3	ASSVGSREAQY
TRBV10-3	TRBJ2-1	AISEAPWRGYNEQF
TRBV27	TRBJ2-2	ASTFRGGQGATGELF
TRBV9	TRBJ1-2	ASSVAGTGANYGYT
TRBV7-2	TRBJ1-2	ASSLLGQGTYGYT
TRBV6-5	TRBJ2-7	ASSPGTEYEQY
TRBV13	TRBJ2-3	ASSQTGGTDTQY
TRBV15	TRBJ2-5	ATSRMGLAGGAQETQY
TRBV4-3	TRBJ1-1	ASSKGQTNTEAF
TRBV18	TRBJ2-1	ASSPPRVAGVNEQF
TRBV18	TRBJ2-7	ASSPAGDEQY
TRBV5-6	TRBJ1-1	ASSFTGADTEAF
TRBV18	TRBJ2-2	ASSPPGTGLTGELF
TRBV18	TRBJ2-3	ASSIAGPSTDTQY
TRBV6-4	TRBJ1-1	ASPRGGGGF
TRBV5-1	TRBJ2-3	ASSPRQGMDTQY
TRBV5-1	TRBJ2-2	ASSSKTSVTGELF
TRBV6-1	TRBJ1-5	ASSDGTVSNQPQH
TRBV25-1	TRBJ2-5	ASSEYGSGGGSEY
TRBV9	TRBJ2-7	ASSASSGTSGGASPEQY
TRBV6-1	TRBJ1-2	ASSEAVTGDYGYT
TRBV5-4	TRBJ2-7	ASSRTGGGSYEQY
TRBV11-2	TRBJ2-2	ASSLTSGGGTGELF
TRBV19	TRBJ1-3	ASSIVSGGSGNTIY
TRBV2	TRBJ1-2	ASSVSGDGYT
TRBV5-1	TRBJ2-5	ASSPGLAGGSVETQY
TRBV5-4	TRBJ1-1	ASRLRDRGRVYTEAF
TRBV6-5	TRBJ1-1	ASSRQDLNTEAF
TRBV6-1	TRBJ2-3	ASSLSGDTQY
TRBV5-1	TRBJ2-1	ASSWMGTSGGSYNEQF
TRBV6-1	TRBJ2-7	ASTIGGVPYEQY
TRBV7-2	TRBJ2-5	ASSLFQGQETQY
TRBV25-1	TRBJ1-2	ASNSQGNYGYT
TRBV2	TRBJ2-2	ASSDGLAGARELF
TRBV7-9	TRBJ1-1	ASSLGTGGMNTEAF
TRBV7-2	TRBJ2-7	ASSDILRDSPPYEQY
TRBV7-8	TRBJ2-4	ASSLGLAGGGVGNIQY
TRBV4-2	TRBJ1-1	ASSQDIAGRAF